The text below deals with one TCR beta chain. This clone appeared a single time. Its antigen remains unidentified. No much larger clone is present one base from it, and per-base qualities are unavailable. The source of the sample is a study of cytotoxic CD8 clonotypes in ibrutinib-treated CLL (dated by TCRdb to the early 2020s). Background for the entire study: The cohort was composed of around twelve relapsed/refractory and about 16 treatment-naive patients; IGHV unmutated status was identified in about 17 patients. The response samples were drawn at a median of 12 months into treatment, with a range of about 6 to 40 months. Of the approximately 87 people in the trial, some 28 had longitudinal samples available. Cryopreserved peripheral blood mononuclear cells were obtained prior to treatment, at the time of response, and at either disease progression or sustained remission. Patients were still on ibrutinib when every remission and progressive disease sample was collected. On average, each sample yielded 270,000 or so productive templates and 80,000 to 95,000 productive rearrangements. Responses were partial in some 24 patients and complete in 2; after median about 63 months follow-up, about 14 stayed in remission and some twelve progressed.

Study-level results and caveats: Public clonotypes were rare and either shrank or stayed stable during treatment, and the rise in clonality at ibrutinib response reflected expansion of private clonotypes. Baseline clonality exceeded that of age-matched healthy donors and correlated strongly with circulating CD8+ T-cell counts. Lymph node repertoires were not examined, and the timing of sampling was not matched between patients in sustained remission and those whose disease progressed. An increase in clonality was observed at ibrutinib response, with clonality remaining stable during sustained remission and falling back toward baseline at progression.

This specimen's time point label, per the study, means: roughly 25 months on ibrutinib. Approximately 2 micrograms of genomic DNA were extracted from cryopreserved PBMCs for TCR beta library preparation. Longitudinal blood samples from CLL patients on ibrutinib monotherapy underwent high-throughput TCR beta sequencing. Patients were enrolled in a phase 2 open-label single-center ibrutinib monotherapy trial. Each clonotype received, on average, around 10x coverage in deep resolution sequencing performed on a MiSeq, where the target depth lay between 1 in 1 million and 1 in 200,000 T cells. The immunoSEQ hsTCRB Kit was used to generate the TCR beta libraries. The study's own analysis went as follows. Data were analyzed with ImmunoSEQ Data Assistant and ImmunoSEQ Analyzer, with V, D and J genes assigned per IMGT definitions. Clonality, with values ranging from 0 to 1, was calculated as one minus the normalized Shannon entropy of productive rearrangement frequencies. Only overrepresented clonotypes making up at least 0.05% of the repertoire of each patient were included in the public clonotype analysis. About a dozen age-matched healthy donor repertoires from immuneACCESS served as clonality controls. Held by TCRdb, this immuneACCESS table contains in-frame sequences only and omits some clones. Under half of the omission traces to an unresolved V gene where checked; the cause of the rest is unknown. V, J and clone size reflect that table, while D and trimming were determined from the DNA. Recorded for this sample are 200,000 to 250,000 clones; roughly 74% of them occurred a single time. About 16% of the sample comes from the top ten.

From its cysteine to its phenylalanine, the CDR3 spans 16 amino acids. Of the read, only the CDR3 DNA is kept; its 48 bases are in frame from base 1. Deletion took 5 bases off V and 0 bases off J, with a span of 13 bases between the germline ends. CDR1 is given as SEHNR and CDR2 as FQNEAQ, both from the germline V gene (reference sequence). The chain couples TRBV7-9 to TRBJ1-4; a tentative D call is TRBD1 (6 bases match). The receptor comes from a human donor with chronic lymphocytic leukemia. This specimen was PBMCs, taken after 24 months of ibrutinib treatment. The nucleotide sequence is TGTGCCAGCAGCGAGACACAGGGTGCAACTAATGAAAAACTGTTTTTT. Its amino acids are CASSETQGATNEKLFF. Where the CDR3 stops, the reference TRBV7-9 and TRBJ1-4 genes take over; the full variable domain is DTGVSQNPRHKITKRGQNVTFRCDPISEHNRLYWYRQTLGQGPEFLTYFQNEAQLEKSRLLSDRFSAERPKGSFSTLEIQRTEQGDSAMYLCASSETQGATNEKLFFGSGTQLSVL.